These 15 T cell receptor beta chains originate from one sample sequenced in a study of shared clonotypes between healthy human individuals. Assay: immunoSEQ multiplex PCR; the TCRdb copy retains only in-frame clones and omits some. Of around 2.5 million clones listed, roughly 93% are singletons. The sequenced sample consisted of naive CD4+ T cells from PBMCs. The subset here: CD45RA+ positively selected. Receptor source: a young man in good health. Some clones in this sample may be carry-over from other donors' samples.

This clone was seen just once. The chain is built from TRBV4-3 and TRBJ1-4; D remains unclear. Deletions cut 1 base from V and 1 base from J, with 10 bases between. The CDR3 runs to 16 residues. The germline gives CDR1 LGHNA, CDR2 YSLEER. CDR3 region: CASSQVAGRTNEKLFF. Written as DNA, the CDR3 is TGCGCCAGCAGCCAAGTCGCGGGGAGAACTAATGAAAAACTGTTTTTT.

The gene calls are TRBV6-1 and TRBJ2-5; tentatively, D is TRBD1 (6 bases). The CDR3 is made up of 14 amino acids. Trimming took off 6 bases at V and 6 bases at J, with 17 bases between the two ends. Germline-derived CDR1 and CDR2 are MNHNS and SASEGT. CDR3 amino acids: CASRVLQGLQTQYF. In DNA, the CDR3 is TGTGCCAGCAGGGTACTACAGGGTTTACAGACCCAGTACTTC.

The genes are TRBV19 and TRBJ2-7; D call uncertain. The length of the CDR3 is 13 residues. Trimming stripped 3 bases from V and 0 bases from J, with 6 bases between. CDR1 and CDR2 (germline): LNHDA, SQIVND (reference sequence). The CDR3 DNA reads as TGTGCCAGTAGTATGACATTCTCCTACGAGCAGTACTTC. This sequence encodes CASSMTFSYEQYF.

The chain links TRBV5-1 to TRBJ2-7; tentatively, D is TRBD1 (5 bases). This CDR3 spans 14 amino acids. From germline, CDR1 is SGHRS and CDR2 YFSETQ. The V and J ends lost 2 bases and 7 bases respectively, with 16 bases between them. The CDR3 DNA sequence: TGCGCCAGCAGCTTCGAGACAGCCTCAAGGGAGCAGTACTTC. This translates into CASSFETASREQYF. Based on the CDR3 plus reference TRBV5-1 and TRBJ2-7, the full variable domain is KAGVTQTPRYLIKTRGQQVTLSCSPISGHRSVSWYQQTPGQGLQFLFEYFSETQRNKGNFPGRFSGRQFSNSRSEMNVSTLELGDSALYLCASSFETASREQYFGPGTRLTVT.

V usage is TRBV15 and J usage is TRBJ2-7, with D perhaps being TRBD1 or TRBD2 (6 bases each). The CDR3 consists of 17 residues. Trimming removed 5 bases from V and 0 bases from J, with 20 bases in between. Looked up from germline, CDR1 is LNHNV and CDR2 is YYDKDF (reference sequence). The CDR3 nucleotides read TGTGCCACCAGCCCCGGGGGCGGTCTAGCAGGCTCCTACGAGCAGTACTTC. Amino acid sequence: CATSPGGGLAGSYEQYF.

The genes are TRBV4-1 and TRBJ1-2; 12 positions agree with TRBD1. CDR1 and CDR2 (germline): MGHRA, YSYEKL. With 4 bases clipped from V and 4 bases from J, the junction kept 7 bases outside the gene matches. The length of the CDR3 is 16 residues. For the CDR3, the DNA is TGCGCCAGCAGCCCACGAGGGACAGGGGGCGTCTATGGCTACACCTTC. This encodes CASSPRGTGGVYGYTF.

The CDR3 reads CASSSTGGYSNQPQHF. The CDR3 DNA reads TGTGCCAGCAGTTCGACAGGGGGATATAGCAATCAGCCCCAGCATTTT. This sequence joins TRBV28 and TRBJ1-5, with 9 positions matching TRBD1. The CDR3 loop spans 16 amino acids. V lost 4 bases to trimming and J lost 0 bases; unmatched junction nucleotides: 4. The germline V gene encodes CDR1 MDHEN and CDR2 SYDVKM.

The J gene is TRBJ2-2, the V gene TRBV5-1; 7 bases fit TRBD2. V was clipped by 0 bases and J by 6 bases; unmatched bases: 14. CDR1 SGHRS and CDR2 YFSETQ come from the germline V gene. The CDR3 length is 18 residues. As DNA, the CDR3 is TGCGCCAGCAGCTTGGGAGGAATTACGGGAGGTCTTGCCGGGGAGCTGTTTTTT. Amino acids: CASSLGGITGGLAGELFF. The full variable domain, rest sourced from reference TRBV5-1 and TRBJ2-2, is KAGVTQTPRYLIKTRGQQVTLSCSPISGHRSVSWYQQTPGQGLQFLFEYFSETQRNKGNFPGRFSGRQFSNSRSEMNVSTLELGDSALYLCASSLGGITGGLAGELFFGEGSRLTVL.

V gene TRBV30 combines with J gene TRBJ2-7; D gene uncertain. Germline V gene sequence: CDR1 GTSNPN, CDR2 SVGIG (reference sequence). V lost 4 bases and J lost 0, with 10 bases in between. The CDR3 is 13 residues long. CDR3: CAWTPIASYEQYF. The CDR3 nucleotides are TGTGCCTGGACCCCCATAGCCTCCTACGAGCAGTACTTC.

CDR3 bases: TGTGCCAGCCGGGAGGGGACCCAAGAGACCCAGTACTTC. It translates to CASREGTQETQYF. The rearrangement links TRBV4-2 to TRBJ2-5; 8 bases are shared with TRBD2. This CDR3 is 13 amino acids long. Germline assignment: CDR1 LGHNA and CDR2 YNFKEQ. V shed 8 bases and J 1 base; nucleotides not matched to a gene: 3.

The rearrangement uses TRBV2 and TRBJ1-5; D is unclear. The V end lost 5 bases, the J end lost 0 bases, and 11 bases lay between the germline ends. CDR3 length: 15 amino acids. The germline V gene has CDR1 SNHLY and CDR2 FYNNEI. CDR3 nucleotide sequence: TGTGCCAGCAGTACCTTGACGGTTAGCAATCAGCCCCAGCATTTT. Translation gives CASSTLTVSNQPQHF.

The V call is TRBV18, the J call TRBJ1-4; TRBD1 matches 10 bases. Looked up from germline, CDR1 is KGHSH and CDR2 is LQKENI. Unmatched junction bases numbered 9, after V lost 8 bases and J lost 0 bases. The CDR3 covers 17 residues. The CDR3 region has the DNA TGTGCCAGCACCCGACAGGGGGCGCTTGCAACTAATGAAAAACTGTTTTTT. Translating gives CASTRQGALATNEKLFF.

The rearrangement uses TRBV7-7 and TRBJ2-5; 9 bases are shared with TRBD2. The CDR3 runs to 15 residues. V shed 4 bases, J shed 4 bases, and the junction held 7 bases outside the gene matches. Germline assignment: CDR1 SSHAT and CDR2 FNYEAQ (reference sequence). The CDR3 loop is CASSSLAGEAETQYF. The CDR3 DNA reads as TGTGCCAGCAGCTCACTAGCGGGCGAGGCAGAGACCCAGTACTTC.

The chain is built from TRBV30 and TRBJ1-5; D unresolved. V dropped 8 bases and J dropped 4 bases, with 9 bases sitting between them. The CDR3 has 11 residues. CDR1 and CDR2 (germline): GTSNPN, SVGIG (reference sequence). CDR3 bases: TGTGCCCCCGGGTCGAATCAGCCCCAGCATTTT. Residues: CAPGSNQPQHF.

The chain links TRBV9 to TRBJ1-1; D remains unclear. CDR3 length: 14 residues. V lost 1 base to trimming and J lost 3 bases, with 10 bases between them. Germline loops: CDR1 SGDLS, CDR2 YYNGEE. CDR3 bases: TGTGCCAGCAGCGTAAGTTCCACTTACACTGAAGCTTTCTTT. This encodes CASSVSSTYTEAFF.